The 7 T cell receptor beta chains listed next were all sequenced from one sample in a study of cytomegalovirus exposure and HLA in healthy donors. Vbeta (60) and Jbeta (13) primers were used in the PCR. The repertoire was sequenced with immunoSEQ multiplex PCR; TCRdb's copy has only in-frame clones and lacks some. Of about 110,000 clones in the sample, around 85% were seen once. Sample: PBMCs. The receptors originated from a man aged 30 to 39 in good health and CMV-seropositive.

This chain connects TRBV29-1 to TRBJ1-1; no clear D. The CDR3 has 12 amino acids. The germline gives CDR1 SQVTM, CDR2 ANQGSEA. The V end was cut by 6 bases, the J end by 3 bases, with 11 bases between. This CDR3 reads CSVQIGDTEAFF. CDR3 coding DNA: TGCAGCGTCCAAATCGGGGACACTGAAGCTTTCTTT.

The V call is TRBV6-5, the J call TRBJ1-2, with D maybe TRBD1 (5 bases). V was pared by 6 bases and J by 4 bases, with 12 bases between. The CDR3 has 13 amino acids. The germline V gene has CDR1 MNHEY and CDR2 SVGAGI. For the CDR3, the DNA is TGTGCCAGCAGCTTCGGGGGGGGCTATGGCTACACCTTC. Its protein is CASSFGGGYGYTF.

The CDR3 nucleotides are TGTGCCAGCAGCCCTGGACTACAGAACACCGGGGAGCTGTTTTTT. It translates to CASSPGLQNTGELFF. This chain connects TRBV7-3 to TRBJ2-2; D perhaps matches TRBD2 (6 bases). CDR3 size: 15 residues. Germline values: CDR1 SGHTA, CDR2 FQGTGA. V was clipped by 5 bases and J by 1 base, with 11 bases between them.

The chain employs TRBV4-1 and TRBJ2-1; D not certain. Germline values: CDR1 MGHRA, CDR2 YSYEKL. The CDR3 runs 17 residues. V was cut by 1 base and J by 0 bases, with 13 bases left in between. Here the CDR3 DNA reads TGCGCCAGCAGCCAAGTTCATTCGGGTCTCTCCTACAATGAGCAGTTCTTC. Amino acids: CASSQVHSGLSYNEQFF.

The J gene is TRBJ2-7, the V gene TRBV11-3, with D perhaps TRBD1 (6 bases). The germline gives CDR1 SGHNT, CDR2 YENEEA. CDR3 length: 14 amino acids. V lost 4 bases to trimming and J lost 3 bases, with 13 bases between them. For the CDR3, the DNA is TGTGCCAGCAGCTCTCTCCAGGACAGCTACGAGCAGTACTTC. Amino acid sequence: CASSSLQDSYEQYF.

J is TRBJ1-6 and V is TRBV27; TRBD1 might be the D (6 bases). Looked up from germline, CDR1 is MNHEY and CDR2 is SMNVEV (reference sequence). Trimming took 1 base from V and 10 from J, leaving 11 bases between them. The CDR3 has 14 amino acids. The CDR3 region is CASSLLQGSSPLHF. In nucleotides, the CDR3 is TGTGCCAGCAGTTTATTACAGGGAAGCTCACCCCTCCACTTT.

To note about this clone: This same CDR3 is encoded by further DNA sequences in the sample. The chain carries TRBV9 and TRBJ1-1; D possibly corresponds to TRBD1 (6 bases). Trimming removed 0 bases at V and 3 bases at J, with 9 bases between. This CDR3 has 14 amino acids. The germline V gene encodes CDR1 SGDLS and CDR2 YYNGEE. As DNA, the CDR3 is TGTGCCAGCAGCGTAGGAGGGGGAGACACTGAAGCTTTCTTT. It is translated as CASSVGGGDTEAFF.